This TCR beta chain was captured by sequencing in a study of T cell repertoires in cytomegalovirus infection. Study context: It can be stated that public TCR beta signatures indicated CMV infection as well as a matching HLA type. Study outcomes and limitations: CMV carriers having the relevant HLA were flagged by cumulative public TCR beta family frequency. The ex vivo response was dominated by HLA-C-restricted CMV-specific TCR beta clonotypes.

V was trimmed by 5 bases and J by 0 bases, leaving 14 bases between them. This CDR3 contains 16 residues. Germline lookup yields CDR1 SEHNR and CDR2 FQNEAQ (reference sequence). The table lists this clonotype with many counts. Antigen: not known. MiXCR was run by TCRdb on the reads, yielding one entry per CDR3 protein. The sample lists 450,000 to 550,000 distinct CDR3 sequences, 15% to 20% occurring once. This chain uses TRBV7-9 with TRBJ2-1; D is unclear. The receptor comes from a human donor in good health (CMV status not recorded). Some clones in this sample may be carry-over from other donors' samples. Sequencing was done on a sample of CD8+ T cells from PBMCs. The CDR3 protein is CASSPMTGPSYNEQFF. For the CDR3, the DNA is TGTGCCAGCAGCCCGATGACTGGCCCCTCCTACAATGAGCAGTTCTTC.